Following are 20 T cell receptor beta chains from one sample sequenced in a study of OX40 agonist ivuxolimab in advanced cancers. Assay: immunoSEQ multiplex PCR; the TCRdb copy retains only in-frame clones and omits some. The table lists some 74,000 clones, roughly four fifths of them singletons. Sequencing was performed on CD4+ or CD8+ T cells sorted from blood, taken in a trial of the OX40 agonist ivuxolimab. These TCRs come from an adult with an advanced solid tumor such as melanoma, head and neck, liver or kidney cancer.

This chain connects TRBV5-1 to TRBJ1-5; D is uncertain. CDR3 length: 15 amino acids. CDR1 is SGHRS and CDR2 is YFSETQ in the germline V gene. Deletions cut 0 bases from V and 2 bases from J, with 9 bases between. CDR3 nucleotide sequence: TGCGCCAGCAGCTTGGGCGCGGGTGGCAATCAGCCCCAGCATTTT. Protein product: CASSLGAGGNQPQHF.

This chain connects TRBV4-2 to TRBJ1-2; 7 bases line up with TRBD1. Germline trimming cut 6 bases from V and 8 bases from J; bases unmatched to any gene: 9. Germline lookup yields CDR1 LGHNA and CDR2 YNFKEQ. The CDR3 runs 13 residues. The CDR3 DNA follows: TGTGCCAGCAGGTTTGAGGGGGCGCCGGGCTACACCTTC. Protein product: CASRFEGAPGYTF.

The chain is built from TRBV25-1 and TRBJ1-1; TRBD1 aligns across 11 bases. V gave up 6 bases and J gave up 4 bases; unmatched junction bases: 13. Germline CDR1 and CDR2: MGHDK and SYGVNS. The CDR3 covers 17 residues. The CDR3 nucleotides read TGTGCCAGCAGCCAAACCTCGACCGGGACAGGGGGCACTGAAGCTTTCTTT. It yields the protein CASSQTSTGTGGTEAFF.

This rearrangement joins TRBV28 to TRBJ2-5; D possibly corresponds to TRBD1 (6 bases). The DNA end is a closer match to TRBJ2-7, so the J assignment may be wrong. This CDR3 region has 12 residues. Germline-derived CDR1 and CDR2 are MDHEN and SYDVKM. CDR3 loop: CASRDSAYEQYF. CDR3 in DNA: TGTGCCAGCAGGGACAGCGCCTACGAGCAGTACTTC.

The genes are TRBV7-9 and TRBJ1-5; D might be TRBD1 (5 bases). Deletions cut 5 bases from V and 3 bases from J, with 14 bases between. The CDR3 consists of 15 residues. CDR1 SEHNR and CDR2 FQNEAQ come from the germline V gene (reference sequence). The CDR3: CASSSAQGDNQPQHF. CDR3 in DNA: TGTGCCAGCAGCAGCGCCCAAGGGGACAATCAGCCCCAGCATTTT.

This chain connects TRBV7-9 to TRBJ2-3; TRBD1 matches 8 bases. The CDR3 runs to 16 residues. V gave up 3 bases and J gave up 1 base; unmatched junction bases: 6. Germline V CDR1 and CDR2: SEHNR, FQNEAQ (reference sequence). Here the CDR3 reads CASSFRTGSGTDTQYF. The CDR3 DNA follows: TGTGCCAGCAGCTTCCGGACAGGGTCGGGCACAGATACGCAGTATTTT. The full variable domain, its missing parts supplied by reference TRBV7-9 and TRBJ2-3, is DTGVSQNPRHKITKRGQNVTFRCDPISEHNRLYWYRQTLGQGPEFLTYFQNEAQLEKSRLLSDRFSAERPKGSFSTLEIQRTEQGDSAMYLCASSFRTGSGTDTQYFGPGTRLTVL.

The rearrangement uses TRBV28 and TRBJ1-2, with D hard to call. The CDR3 sequence is 12 residues long. The V gene lost 8 bases and the J gene lost 4 bases, with 11 bases spanning the gap. Germline V gene lookup returns CDR1 MDHEN and CDR2 SYDVKM. CDR3 DNA sequence: TGTGCCAGCGTCTCGGATATCTATGGCTACACCTTC. Residues: CASVSDIYGYTF.

This rearrangement joins TRBV9 to TRBJ1-5; 9 nucleotides line up with TRBD1. Germline values: CDR1 SGDLS, CDR2 YYNGEE. This CDR3 is 15 amino acids long. J was trimmed by 5 bases and V by 3 bases; bases with no gene match: 6. The CDR3 region has the DNA TGTGCCAGCAGCGCGACAGGGGGAATGGATCAGCCCCAGCATTTT. Encoded protein: CASSATGGMDQPQHF.

The chain recombines TRBV6-6 with TRBJ1-4, with D hard to call. CDR1 MNHNY and CDR2 SVGAGI come from the germline V gene (reference sequence). Trimming shortened V by 4 bases and J by 3 bases, and 9 bases separated the two germline ends. The CDR3 contains 14 residues. This chain's CDR3 is CASSWKRANEKLFF. CDR3 sequence (DNA): TGTGCCAGCAGTTGGAAACGGGCTAATGAAAAACTGTTTTTT.

This chain uses TRBV5-1 with TRBJ2-2; unclear D gene. Germline CDR1 and CDR2: SGHRS and YFSETQ. Trimming took 0 bases from V and 2 from J, leaving 11 bases between them. This CDR3 comprises 16 residues. In DNA, the CDR3 is TGCGCCAGCAGCTTGGATTTCGCCCAAAACACCGGGGAGCTGTTTTTT. Protein product: CASSLDFAQNTGELFF.

The gene calls are TRBV28 and TRBJ1-2; D might be TRBD1 (6 bases). Trimming stripped 2 bases from V and 2 bases from J, with 15 bases between. Germline-derived CDR1 and CDR2 are MDHEN and SYDVKM. CDR3 length equals 16 residues. The CDR3 bases are TGTGCCAGCAGTTTAGGGCAGGGGATCCTAAACTATGGCTACACCTTC. Translation gives CASSLGQGILNYGYTF.

V is TRBV18 and J is TRBJ2-1, with D possibly being TRBD2 (5 bases). The length of the CDR3 is 14 residues. Per the germline V gene, CDR1 is KGHSH and CDR2 is LQKENI. Trimming pared 5 bases from V and 5 bases from J, leaving 13 bases between. The DNA of the CDR3 is TGTGCCAGCTCAACCACCATCGGGGACAATGAGCAGTTCTTC. Protein product: CASSTTIGDNEQFF.

The chain joins TRBV6-6 to TRBJ2-5, with D uncertain. The CDR3 loop spans 12 amino acids. The ends were cut back, 9 bases at V and 5 bases at J, with 13 bases in the middle. Germline CDR1 is MNHNY and CDR2 is SVGAGI (reference sequence). The CDR3 DNA sequence: TGTGCCAGTCGGGCTTCGGTTGAGACCCAGTACTTC. Translation: CASRASVETQYF.

The V call is TRBV27, the J call TRBJ2-1, with D possibly TRBD2 on 5 matching bases. Deletions cut 2 bases from V and 4 bases from J, with 12 bases between. The CDR3 length is 15 residues. Germline values: CDR1 MNHEY, CDR2 SMNVEV (reference sequence). CDR3 nucleotide sequence: TGTGCCAGCAGTTTAAACCGAGGGATTTACAATGAGCAGTTCTTC. Its translation is CASSLNRGIYNEQFF.

The rearrangement links TRBV27 to TRBJ2-1; TRBD2 matches 8 bases. There are 14 residues in the CDR3. Germline trimming cut 6 bases from V and 9 bases from J; bases unmatched to any gene: 10. The germline CDR1 and CDR2 sequences are MNHEY and SMNVEV (reference sequence). The CDR3: CASSQNAGGVEQFF. The CDR3 DNA follows: TGTGCCAGCAGCCAAAATGCCGGGGGGGTTGAGCAGTTCTTC.

The V and J genes are TRBV4-2 and TRBJ2-5, with 8 nucleotides matching TRBD1. The CDR3 covers 16 residues. After removal of 1 base from V and 1 base from J, the junction contained 5 bases not matched to a gene. The germline V gene encodes CDR1 LGHNA and CDR2 YNFKEQ. CDR3 residues: CASSQVTGVAQETQYF. The DNA for the CDR3 is TGTGCCAGCAGCCAAGTGACAGGGGTGGCCCAAGAGACCCAGTACTTC.

The genes are TRBV10-3 and TRBJ2-2; D gene unclear. Germline CDR1 reads ENHRY; CDR2 reads SYGVKD. This CDR3 is 14 amino acids long. V gave up 7 bases and J gave up 3 bases, with 12 bases separating them. CDR3 coding DNA: TGTGCCATCAAAGGGCTCATTGACACCGGGGAGCTGTTTTTT. Protein: CAIKGLIDTGELFF.

The rearrangement joins TRBV14 to TRBJ2-5; tentatively, D is TRBD2 (6 bases). This CDR3 region has 15 residues. Germline loops: CDR1 SGHDN, CDR2 FVKESK. Trimming removed 0 bases from V and 5 bases from J, with 13 bases in between. The CDR3 DNA is TGTGCCAGCAGCCAAGATATCCCCGGGAGTGAGACCCAGTACTTC. It encodes CASSQDIPGSETQYF.

This chain joins TRBV11-2 and TRBJ2-7, with a possible D match to TRBD1 (6 bases). The CDR3 covers 14 residues. Looked up from germline, CDR1 is SGHAT and CDR2 is FQNNGV. Trimming removed 3 bases from V and 0 bases from J, with 9 bases in between. The chain's CDR3 is CASSFDRLSYEQYF. CDR3 in DNA: TGTGCCAGCAGCTTCGACAGGCTCTCCTACGAGCAGTACTTC.

This rearrangement joins TRBV2 to TRBJ1-2; no definite D call. The V and J ends lost 2 bases and 7 bases respectively, with 11 bases between them. The CDR3 has 13 amino acids. The germline gives CDR1 SNHLY, CDR2 FYNNEI. The CDR3 DNA follows: TGTGCCAGCAGTGAAAGGGAGAGTCCTGGCTACACCTTC. Translated: CASSERESPGYTF.